This T cell receptor beta chain appears in the sequencing data of a study of cytomegalovirus exposure and HLA in healthy donors (dated by TCRdb to between 2016 and 2019). Notes on the research overall: The 666 repertoires of the first cohort and the roughly 120 validation repertoires were produced on the same platform, according to a later analysis. The study aimed to test whether cataloging public T cell receptors could reveal signatures of past pathogen exposure. A separate validation cohort of 100 to 150 different subjects was used in addition to the approximately 640-subject first cohort. To predict cytomegalovirus infection status, the study combined high-throughput TCR immunosequencing, statistical association of individual TCRs with disease status, and machine learning.

The library was obtained by the immunoSEQ multiplex PCR assay. In the authors' own workflow: A statistical classification framework was built to diagnose cytomegalovirus status from the catalog of TCR beta chain sequences. Sourced from immuneACCESS, this table was stored by TCRdb with only in-frame sequences that have V and J called. A share of the clones is absent; for the studies checked, an unresolved V gene accounts for under half, and the remainder has no known explanation. Clone size and the V and J calls come from that table; the DNA yielded D and trimming. The sample contains some 140,000 clones, 80% to 90% of them found a single time. The biggest ten clones account for less than 3.5% of the sample. CDR1 and CDR2 were assigned from the germline V gene as KGHSH and LQKENI. At the junction V is shortened by 0 bases and J by 0 bases, with 11 bases in between. The CDR3 covers 17 residues, taking in both the cysteine and the phenylalanine. Only the CDR3 DNA is retained, 51 bases long and in frame from the first base.

For this clone: The antigen it recognizes is unknown. No per-base quality is available; no much larger clone lies one base away.

The donors were included in the validation cohort of some 110 subjects, a group kept apart from the approximately 700-subject first cohort. Beyond this particular receptor, the publication reports: In vitro tests confirmed that a few of the cytomegalovirus-associated TCR beta chains recognize cytomegalovirus antigens. The study listed 150 to 200 TCR beta chains as associated with cytomegalovirus. In a later analysis, TCRs clustered in the first cohort were found to also tend to co-occur in the 130 or so validation repertoires, with around 94% of cluster scores above 0. According to the authors, the approach could potentially be generalized to other disease states and immunological phenotypes. All 120 or so repertoires were used to score co-occurrence in the validation cohort in a later analysis, because that analysis had no HLA typing for the cohort. The classifier was reported to diagnose cytomegalovirus status with high specificity and sensitivity in both the original cohort and the validation cohort. Most TCR sequences were seen in very few donors, while some public TCRs were found in many individuals.

The receptor's source is a man aged 18 to 35 in good health and CMV-seronegative. Rearrangement joined TRBV18 to TRBJ2-2; the D gene is perhaps TRBD1, on 5 matching bases. Sequencing used PBMCs. The CDR3 amino acid sequence is: CASSPPVRVTNTGELFF. The DNA sequence is as follows: TGTGCCAGCTCACCACCGGTCAGGGTTACGAACACCGGGGAGCTGTTTTTT.